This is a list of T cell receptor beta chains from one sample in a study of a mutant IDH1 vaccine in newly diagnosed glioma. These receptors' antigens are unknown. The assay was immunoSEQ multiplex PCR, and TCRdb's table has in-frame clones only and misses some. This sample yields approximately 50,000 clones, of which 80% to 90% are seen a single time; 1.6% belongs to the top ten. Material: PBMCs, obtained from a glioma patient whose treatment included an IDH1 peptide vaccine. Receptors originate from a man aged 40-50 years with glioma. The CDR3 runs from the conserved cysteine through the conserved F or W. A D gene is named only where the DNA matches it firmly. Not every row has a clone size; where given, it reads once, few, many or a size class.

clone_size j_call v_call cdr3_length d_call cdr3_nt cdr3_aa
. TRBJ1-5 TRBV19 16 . TGTGCCAGTACCAATGGACAGTTAGGGAGCAATCAGCCCCAGCATTTT CASTNGQLGSNQPQHF
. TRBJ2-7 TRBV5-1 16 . TGCGCCAGCAGCCGGGATACGGTAGCGGCTTCCTACGAGCAGTACTTC CASSRDTVAASYEQYF
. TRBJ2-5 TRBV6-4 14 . TGTGCCAGCCAAGGGATGGAGGGCGGGGAGACCCAGTACTTC CASQGMEGGETQYF
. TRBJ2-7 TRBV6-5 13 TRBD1 TGTGCCAGCATTCGGACAGGCTCCTACGAGCAGTACTTC CASIRTGSYEQYF
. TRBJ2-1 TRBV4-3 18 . TGCGCCAGCAGCCAAGATGTATCTAGTAGGTTGCCCTACAATGAGCAGTTCTTC CASSQDVSSRLPYNEQFF
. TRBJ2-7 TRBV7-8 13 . TGTGCCAGCAGTCGAGACTATTCCTACGAGCAGTACTTC CASSRDYSYEQYF
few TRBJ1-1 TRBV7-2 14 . TGTGCCAGCAGCCCAAGGGGGATGGGGGCTGAAGCTTTCTTT CASSPRGMGAEAFF
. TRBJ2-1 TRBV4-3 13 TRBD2 TGCGCCAGCAGCCACGGACTAGAGGGTGAGCAGTTCTTC CASSHGLEGEQFF
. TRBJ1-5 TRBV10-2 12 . TGCGCCAGCAGGGACGGAGATCAGCCCCAGCATTTT CASRDGDQPQHF
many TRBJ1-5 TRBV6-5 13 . TGTGCCAGCAGCATAGCAAGAAATCAGCCCCAGCATTTT CASSIARNQPQHF